This T cell receptor (beta chain) is from a study of cytomegalovirus exposure and HLA in healthy donors. Study-wide context: Roughly 180 million T cells yielded more than 95 million unique TCR beta sequences, as an earlier analysis found.

General study points: A few V segments could not be told apart, such as TRBV6-2 and TRBV6-3, and were left out. As immune exposure information, only CMV serostatus was available.

The CDR3 extends over 16 amino acids. From germline, CDR1 is MNHEY and CDR2 SMNVEV (reference sequence). J gave up 7 bases and V 0 bases, and 4 bases lay outside the gene matches. Worth noting for this clone: Its antigen remains unknown.

The PCR contained 60 Vbeta and 13 Jbeta primers. Using immunoSEQ multiplex PCR, the repertoire was profiled, and TCRdb retains in-frame clones only, with some absent. Its listing shows about 130,000 clones. The clonotype was recovered from a young man in good health and CMV-seronegative. Sequencing was carried out using PBMCs. This chain uses TRBV27 with TRBJ2-1, with 12 bases fitting TRBD2. For the CDR3, the DNA is TGTGCCAGCAGTTTATCTCGACTAGCGGGAGTTAATGAGCAGTTCTTC. It encodes CASSLSRLAGVNEQFF.